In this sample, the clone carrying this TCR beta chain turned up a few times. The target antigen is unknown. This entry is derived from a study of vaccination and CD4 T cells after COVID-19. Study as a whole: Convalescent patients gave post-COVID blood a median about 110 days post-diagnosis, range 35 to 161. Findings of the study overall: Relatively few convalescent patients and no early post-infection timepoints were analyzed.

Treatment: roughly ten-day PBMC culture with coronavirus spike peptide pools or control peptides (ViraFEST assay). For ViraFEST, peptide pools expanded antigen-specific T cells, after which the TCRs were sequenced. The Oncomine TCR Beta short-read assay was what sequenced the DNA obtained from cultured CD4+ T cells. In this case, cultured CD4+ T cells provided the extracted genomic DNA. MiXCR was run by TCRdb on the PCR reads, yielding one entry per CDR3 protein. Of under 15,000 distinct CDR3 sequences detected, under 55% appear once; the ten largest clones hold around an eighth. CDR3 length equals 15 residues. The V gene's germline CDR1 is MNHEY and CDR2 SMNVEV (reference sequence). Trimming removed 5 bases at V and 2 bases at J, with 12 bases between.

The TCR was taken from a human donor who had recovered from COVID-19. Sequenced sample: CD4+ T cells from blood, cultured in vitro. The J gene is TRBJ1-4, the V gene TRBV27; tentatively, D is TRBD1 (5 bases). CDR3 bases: TGTGCCAGCAGTAGGATGGGGCGGACTAATGAAAAACTGTTTTTT. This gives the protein CASSRMGRTNEKLFF.